This T cell receptor (beta chain) was sequenced for a study of tumor-infiltrating lymphocytes in primary liver carcinoma. The CDR3 loop spans 19 amino acids. The V gene's germline CDR1 is SGHRS and CDR2 YFSETQ. V was clipped by 4 bases and J by 1 base; unmatched bases: 10. A few counts support this clonotype. Unsorted bulk tissue, about 19-31 mg of it, served as the source for co-extraction of RNA and DNA. The patients carried chronic HBV infection and had received no treatment. The input was around 500 ng total RNA; TCR beta cDNA was made from it with a constant-region primer. Three rounds of nested multiplex PCR with slightly modified ARM-PCR produced TCR beta libraries. Use of TRBV1-TRBV30 forward primers with a C-beta reverse primer characterized the first two PCR rounds, which lasted around 9 cycles each. TCRdb reprocessed the multiplex PCR reads with MiXCR, giving one entry per CDR3 protein. The sample shows under 150,000 distinct CDR3 sequences, nearly 70% of them seen only once.

The TCR comes from a woman aged 55 to 70 with primary liver carcinoma and hepatitis B virus infection. The J gene is TRBJ2-4, the V gene TRBV5-1; TRBD2 matches 14 bases. The sample comprised tumor-adjacent normal liver tissue. This chain's CDR3 is CASSPSGLAGVEAKNIQYF. CDR3 DNA sequence: TGCGCCAGCAGCCCCTCGGGACTAGCGGGAGTGGAGGCCAAAAACATTCAGTACTTC.